The clone carrying this T cell receptor (beta chain) was observed many times. What it binds is not known. The data stem from a study of response to subunit inactivated influenza vaccine. Findings of the study overall: Authors suggested each seasonal flu vaccination may recruit only limited numbers of new T cells.

Losses at the gene ends were 3 bases for V and 4 bases for J; bases not matched to a gene: 1. There are 14 residues in the CDR3. TCRdb reprocessed the RT-PCR reads with MiXCR, giving one entry per CDR3 protein. This repertoire shows about 160,000 distinct CDR3 sequences, roughly a tenth found once; its top ten account for 9.5% to 15%. This receptor was identified in a man between 50 and 59 years old who received an inactivated influenza vaccine. The chain uses TRBV12-3 or TRBV12-4 and TRBJ2-1, with 9 bases identical to TRBD1. Sequences were derived from non-naive T cells sorted from PBMCs, sampled about 40 days after vaccination. For the CDR3, the DNA is TGTGCCAGCAGTTTCGGACAGGGGTACAATGAGCAGTTCTTC. It translates to CASSFGQGYNEQFF.